This TCR beta chain was identified during a study of regulatory T cells in long-lasting Graves disease. This clonotype was observed many times. The time point was: newly diagnosed GD, antithyroid drugs for less than 3 months. Generation of the TCR library employed RNA extracted from PBMCs. The authors diagnosed Graves' disease using American Thyroid Association guidelines. Building the TCR beta libraries relied on iRepertoire HTBI primers, and CDR3 regions underwent Arm-PCR. TCRdb reprocessed the multiplex PCR reads with MiXCR, giving one entry per CDR3 protein. Here the sample spans some 410,000 distinct CDR3 sequences, 15% to 20% being singletons. Separately, the same data were catalogued under a study of T cells in Graves' hyperthyroidism and ophthalmopathy. Turning to that study: First-round RT-PCR of the TCR CDR3 relied on the HTBI primer set. From stable hyperthyroidism, ophthalmopathy was separated by a 13 V-J model.

This clonotype was obtained from a woman aged 30 to 39 with Graves disease. Source: peripheral blood mononuclear cells (PBMCs), taken at new diagnosis, from a patient treated with antithyroid drugs.

CDR3 sequence: CASSLAFLGDTNQPQHF. The CDR3, as DNA: TGTGCCAGCAGCTTAGCCTTTTTGGGGGACACTAATCAGCCCCAGCATTTT. The V and J genes are TRBV7-9 and TRBJ1-5, with D perhaps matching TRBD1 (6 bases). V was clipped by 0 bases and J by 4 bases, with 16 bases between them. Germline loops: CDR1 SEHNR, CDR2 FQNEAQ (reference sequence). This CDR3 has 17 amino acids.